The clone carrying this TCR beta chain appeared a single time. This sample was taken from a study of control samples from healthy donors and cancer patients. The assay was immunoSEQ multiplex PCR, and TCRdb's table has in-frame clones only and misses some. The sample yields some 100,000 clones, 85% to 90% seen once. V lost 4 bases, J lost 0 bases, and 17 bases lay in between. This CDR3 spans 18 amino acids. The germline V gene has CDR1 SGHDT and CDR2 YYEEEE. The clonotype originates from a man aged 25 to 45 in good health. Input material: blood. V usage is TRBV5-6 and J usage is TRBJ2-6; D is unclear. CDR3 coding DNA: TGTGCCAGCAGCCCTGTTAGATTAACAGACTCTGGGGCCAACGTCCTGACTTTC. It codes for CASSPVRLTDSGANVLTF.